This TCR beta chain was sequenced for a study of control samples from healthy donors and cancer patients. Per the germline V gene, CDR1 is KGHDR and CDR2 is SFDVKD. The CDR3 length is 19 residues. After removal of 9 bases from V and 10 bases from J, the junction contained 27 bases not matched to a gene. Method: immunoSEQ multiplex PCR; TCRdb's copy keeps in-frame clones and lacks some. The sample holds approximately 190,000 clones. Input material: blood. This TCR was recovered from a woman in her twenties or thirties in good health. The chain couples TRBV24-1 to TRBJ1-3; 9 bases map to TRBD1. The CDR3 sequence is CATPEDYLGDRAGSGTIYF. DNA for the CDR3: TGTGCCACCCCCGAGGACTATCTTGGGGACAGGGCAGGGTCGGGGACCATATATTTT.